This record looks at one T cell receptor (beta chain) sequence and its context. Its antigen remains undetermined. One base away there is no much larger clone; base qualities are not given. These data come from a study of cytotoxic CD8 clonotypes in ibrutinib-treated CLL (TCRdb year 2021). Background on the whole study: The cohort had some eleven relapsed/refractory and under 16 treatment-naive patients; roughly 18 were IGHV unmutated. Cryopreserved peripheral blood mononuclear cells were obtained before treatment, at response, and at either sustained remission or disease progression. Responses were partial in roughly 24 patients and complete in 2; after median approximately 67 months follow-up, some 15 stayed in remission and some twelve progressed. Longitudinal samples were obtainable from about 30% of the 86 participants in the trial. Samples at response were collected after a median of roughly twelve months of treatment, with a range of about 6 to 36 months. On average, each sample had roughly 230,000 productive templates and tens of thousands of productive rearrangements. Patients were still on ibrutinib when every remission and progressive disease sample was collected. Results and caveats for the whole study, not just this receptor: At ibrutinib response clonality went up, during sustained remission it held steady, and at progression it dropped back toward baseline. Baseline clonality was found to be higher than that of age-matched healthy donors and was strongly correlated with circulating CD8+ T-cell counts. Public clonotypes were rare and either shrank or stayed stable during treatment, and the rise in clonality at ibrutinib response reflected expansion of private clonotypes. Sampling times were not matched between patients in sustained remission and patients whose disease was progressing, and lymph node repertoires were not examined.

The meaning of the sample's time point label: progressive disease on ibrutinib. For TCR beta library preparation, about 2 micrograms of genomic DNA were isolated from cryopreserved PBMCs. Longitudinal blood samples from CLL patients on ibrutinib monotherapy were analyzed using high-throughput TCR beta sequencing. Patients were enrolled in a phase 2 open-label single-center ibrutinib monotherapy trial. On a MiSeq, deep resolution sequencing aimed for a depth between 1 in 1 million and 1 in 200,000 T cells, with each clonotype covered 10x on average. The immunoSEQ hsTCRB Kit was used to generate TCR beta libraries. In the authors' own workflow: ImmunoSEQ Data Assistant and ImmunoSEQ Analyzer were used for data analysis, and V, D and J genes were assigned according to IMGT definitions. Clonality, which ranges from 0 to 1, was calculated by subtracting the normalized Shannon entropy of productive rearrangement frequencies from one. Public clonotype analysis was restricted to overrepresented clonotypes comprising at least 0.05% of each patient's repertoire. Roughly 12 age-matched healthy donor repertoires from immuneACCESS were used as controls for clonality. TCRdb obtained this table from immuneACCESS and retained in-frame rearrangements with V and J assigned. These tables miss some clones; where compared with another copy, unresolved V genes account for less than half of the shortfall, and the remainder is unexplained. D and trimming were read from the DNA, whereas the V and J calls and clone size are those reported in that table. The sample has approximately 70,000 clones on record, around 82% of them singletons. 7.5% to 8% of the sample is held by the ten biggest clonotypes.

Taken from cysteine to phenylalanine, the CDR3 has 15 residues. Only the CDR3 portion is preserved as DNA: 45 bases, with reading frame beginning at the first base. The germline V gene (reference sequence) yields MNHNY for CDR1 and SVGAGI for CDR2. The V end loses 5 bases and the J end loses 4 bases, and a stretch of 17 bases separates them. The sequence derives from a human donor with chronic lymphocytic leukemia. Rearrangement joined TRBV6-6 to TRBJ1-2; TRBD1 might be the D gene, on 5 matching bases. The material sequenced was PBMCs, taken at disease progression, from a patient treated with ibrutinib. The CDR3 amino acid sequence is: CASSPPGPSTYGYTF. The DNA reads TGTGCCAGCAGTCCCCCGGGACCATCGACCTATGGCTACACCTTC.